The 13 T cell receptor beta chains presented below share a single source sample, sequenced in a study of blood T cell repertoires in COVID-19. Here immunoSEQ multiplex PCR was the method, and the copy in TCRdb shows in-frame clones only, minus some. The sample records fewer than 110,000 clones, 85% being singletons. The source material was peripheral blood. All receptors come from a woman aged 70-85 years with active or convalescent COVID-19.

The J gene is TRBJ1-5, the V gene TRBV12-5; D is unresolved. From germline, CDR1 is LGHNT and CDR2 FRNRAP. The CDR3 extends over 14 amino acids. V was clipped by 1 base and J by 6 bases, with 10 bases between them. CDR3 DNA: TGTGCTAGTGGTTTGGAGATTCTGAGTCAGCCCCAGCATTTT. Its translation: CASGLEILSQPQHF.

This chain's CDR3 is CASSYTVAGSSYEQYF. In DNA, the CDR3 is TGTGCCAGCAGTTACACGGTAGCGGGTAGCTCCTACGAGCAGTACTTC. The J gene is TRBJ2-7, the V gene TRBV6-5, with 7 bases lining up with TRBD2. The CDR3 is 16 residues long. V lost 2 bases and J lost 0; bases outside the gene matches: 7. The germline gives CDR1 MNHEY, CDR2 SVGAGI.

The V gene is TRBV28, the J gene TRBJ2-7, with 10 bases aligning to TRBD2. The germline gives CDR1 MDHEN, CDR2 SYDVKM. J lost 4 bases, V lost 6 bases, and 18 bases had no gene match. There are 18 residues in the CDR3. The CDR3 loop is CASSQDGLAVPPGYEQYF. The CDR3 region has the DNA TGTGCCAGCAGCCAAGATGGACTAGCGGTGCCACCGGGGTACGAGCAGTACTTC.

This clone occurred once. The J gene is TRBJ2-5, the V gene TRBV7-9, with no clear D. This CDR3 has 12 amino acids. Deletions cut 1 base from V and 7 bases from J, with 7 bases between. The V gene's germline CDR1 is SEHNR and CDR2 FQNEAQ (reference sequence). CDR3 sequence: CASSLDTGTQYF. The CDR3 DNA reads as TGTGCCAGCAGCTTAGATACCGGGACCCAGTACTTC.

The chain carries TRBV11-3 and TRBJ2-2; 9 nucleotides line up with TRBD2. Germline V gene lookup returns CDR1 SGHNT and CDR2 YENEEA. This CDR3 is built from 16 residues. With 3 bases clipped from V and 6 bases from J, the junction kept 8 bases outside the gene matches. The CDR3 protein is CASSFWIAGASGELFF. Here the CDR3 DNA reads TGTGCCAGCAGCTTTTGGATAGCGGGAGCCTCCGGGGAGCTGTTTTTT.

V is TRBV18 and J is TRBJ2-7; D uncertain. The CDR3 totals 13 residues. Deletions cut 2 bases from V and 0 bases from J, with 5 bases between. The germline CDR1 and CDR2 sequences are KGHSH and LQKENI. The CDR3 here is CASSPASSYEQYF. The CDR3 bases are TGTGCCAGCTCACCAGCCAGCTCCTACGAGCAGTACTTC. The full variable domain, completed using reference TRBV18 and TRBJ2-7, is NAGVMQNPRHLVRRRGQEARLRCSPMKGHSHVYWYRQLPEEGLKFMVYLQKENIIDESGMPKERFSAEFPKEGPSILRIQQVVRGDSAAYFCASSPASSYEQYFGPGTRLTVT.

This clone was observed once. The chain carries TRBV15 and TRBJ2-1, with 8 nucleotides matching TRBD2. The CDR3 runs 16 residues. Losses at the gene ends were 2 bases for V and 0 bases for J; bases not matched to a gene: 3. Germline V gene lookup returns CDR1 LNHNV and CDR2 YYDKDF (reference sequence). This CDR3 is CATSRPSGSSYNEQFF. The CDR3 DNA is TGTGCCACCAGCAGACCAAGCGGGAGCTCCTACAATGAGCAGTTCTTC. Filled out from reference TRBV15 and TRBJ2-1, the complete variable domain reads DAMVIQNPRYQVTQFGKPVTLSCSQTLNHNVMYWYQQKSSQAPKLLFHYYDKDFNNEADTPDNFQSRRPNTSFCFLDIRSPGLGDTAMYLCATSRPSGSSYNEQFFGPGTRLTVL.

This sequence joins TRBV27 and TRBJ1-1; D remains ambiguous. The CDR3 contains 13 residues. The ends were cut back, 8 bases at V and 1 base at J, with 11 bases in the middle. CDR1 is MNHEY, CDR2 SMNVEV, per germline (reference sequence). CDR3 coding DNA: TGTGCCAGCCGTCTTACACCGAACACTGAAGCTTTCTTT. Its protein is CASRLTPNTEAFF.

The V gene is TRBV11-2, the J gene TRBJ1-1; tentative D call: TRBD1 (5 bases). The CDR3 length is 13 residues. The V end was cut by 4 bases, the J end by 11 bases, with 17 bases between. Germline assignment: CDR1 SGHAT and CDR2 FQNNGV. CDR3 nucleotides: TGTGCCAGCAGCTATCGGGGGGGTTTTGGTGCTTTCTTT. It specifies CASSYRGGFGAFF.

The rearrangement uses TRBV6-5 and TRBJ1-5; D might be TRBD1 (6 bases). Germline V lookup: CDR1 MNHEY, CDR2 SVGAGI. The CDR3 is made up of 13 amino acids. Trimming removed 8 bases from V and 11 bases from J, with 19 bases in between. For the CDR3, the DNA is TGTGCCAGCGGCCGGGGGGCTGAGCTAGCCCAGCATTTT. Translating gives CASGRGAELAQHF.

The rearrangement links TRBV5-6 to TRBJ1-1, with D possibly matching TRBD1 (6 bases). Trimming shortened V by 2 bases and J by 6 bases, and 11 bases separated the two germline ends. The CDR3 totals 13 residues. Germline V gene lookup returns CDR1 SGHDT and CDR2 YYEEEE. CDR3 DNA sequence: TGTGCCAGCAGCTTAGCAGGGGTTCCTGAAGCTTTCTTT. It encodes CASSLAGVPEAFF.

This chain uses TRBV5-6 with TRBJ1-4; a possible D gene is TRBD1 (6 bases). This CDR3 comprises 17 residues. The germline V gene encodes CDR1 SGHDT and CDR2 YYEEEE. Trimming removed 1 base from V and 2 bases from J, with 15 bases in between. CDR3 loop: CASSLRTGIGTNEKLFF. CDR3 nucleotide sequence: TGTGCCAGCAGCTTGAGAACAGGGATAGGCACTAATGAAAAACTGTTTTTT.

V is TRBV7-9 and J is TRBJ2-7, with 8 bases lining up with TRBD2. Germline values: CDR1 SEHNR, CDR2 FQNEAQ (reference sequence). The V gene end was trimmed by 8 bases and the J gene end by 0 bases; junction bases not matched to a gene: 9. This CDR3 contains 15 residues. CDR3 DNA: TGTGCCAGCGGCTCCGCGGGAGGCCGCTCCTACGAGCAGTACTTC. Amino acid sequence: CASGSAGGRSYEQYF.